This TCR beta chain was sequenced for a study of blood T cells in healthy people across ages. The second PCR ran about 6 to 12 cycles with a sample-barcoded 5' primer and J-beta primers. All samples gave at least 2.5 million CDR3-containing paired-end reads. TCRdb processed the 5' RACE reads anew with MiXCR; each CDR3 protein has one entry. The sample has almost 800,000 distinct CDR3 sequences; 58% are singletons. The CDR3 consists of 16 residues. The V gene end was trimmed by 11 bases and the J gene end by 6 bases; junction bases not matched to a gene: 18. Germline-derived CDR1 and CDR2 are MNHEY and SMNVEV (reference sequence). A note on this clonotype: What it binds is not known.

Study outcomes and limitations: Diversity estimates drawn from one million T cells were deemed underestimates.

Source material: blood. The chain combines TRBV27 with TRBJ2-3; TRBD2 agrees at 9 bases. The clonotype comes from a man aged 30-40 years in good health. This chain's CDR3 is CAGTPRGRGIADTQYF. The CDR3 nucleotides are TGTGCCGGCACCCCCCGCGGGAGGGGTATAGCGGATACGCAGTATTTT.